Shown below are 5 T cell receptor beta chains from a single sample sequenced in a study of radiation and T cells in renal cell carcinoma. This table comes from immunoSEQ multiplex PCR, and its TCRdb copy is limited to in-frame clones, with some not included. Here the sample spans roughly 100,000 clones, around nine tenths being singletons. The time point: baseline pretreatment blood. Treatment indicated: 15 Gy SBRT to primary tumor, nephrectomy 4 weeks later. The sequencing here drew on blood, taken from a patient whose treatment included radiotherapy and nephrectomy. Every receptor here comes from a man aged 45 to 65 with renal cell carcinoma.

The chain joins TRBV2 to TRBJ2-1; 12 bases line up with TRBD2. The V gene's germline CDR1 is SNHLY and CDR2 FYNNEI. This CDR3 has 13 amino acids. The chain's CDR3 is CVCGTSGYNEQFF. As DNA, the CDR3 is TGTGTCTGTGGGACTAGCGGGTACAATGAGCAGTTCTTC.

V usage is TRBV2 and J usage is TRBJ1-3, with D possibly being TRBD1 (6 bases). Deletions cut 2 bases from V and 4 bases from J, with 15 bases between. CDR1 and CDR2 (germline): SNHLY, FYNNEI. The CDR3 has 16 residues. The CDR3 loop reads CASSESGRGGGNTIYF. Here the CDR3 DNA reads TGTGCCAGCAGTGAATCGGGCAGGGGCGGAGGAAACACCATATATTTT.

This clone was counted between two and nine times. The chain has TRBV4-3 and TRBJ2-2; D gene uncertain. From germline, CDR1 is LGHNA and CDR2 YSLEER. This CDR3 has 15 amino acids. Trimming took off 4 bases at V and 3 bases at J, with 12 bases between the two ends. The CDR3 loop reads CASSPGLGDTGELFF. In nucleotides, the CDR3 is TGCGCCAGCAGCCCGGGCCTAGGAGACACCGGGGAGCTGTTTTTT.

This chain connects TRBV9 to TRBJ1-2; 10 bases align to TRBD1. V was pared by 4 bases and J by 3 bases, with 6 bases of the junction left unmatched. The CDR3 loop spans 15 amino acids. Germline lookup yields CDR1 SGDLS and CDR2 YYNGEE. In DNA form, the CDR3 reads TGTGCCAGCAGCCCGGACAGGGGGACGGACTATGGCTACACCTTC. Translated: CASSPDRGTDYGYTF.

The J gene is TRBJ2-1, the V gene TRBV7-8, with 7 bases lining up with TRBD1. The CDR3 totals 13 residues. Germline values: CDR1 SGHVS, CDR2 FQNEAQ. The J segment lost 3 bases and the V segment lost 4 bases, leaving 0 bases of the junction unmatched. The CDR3 here is CASSWDSYNEQFF. The CDR3 DNA sequence: TGTGCCAGCAGCTGGGACAGCTACAATGAGCAGTTCTTC.